The rows below give T cell receptor beta chains drawn from one sample of a study of OX40 agonist ivuxolimab in advanced cancers. This table comes from immunoSEQ multiplex PCR, and its TCRdb copy is limited to in-frame clones, with some not included. Of roughly 100,000 clones listed, 92% were seen once; the top ten hold 3% to 3.5%. The material was CD4+ or CD8+ T cells sorted from blood, obtained in a trial of the OX40 agonist ivuxolimab. These receptors originate from an adult with an advanced solid tumor such as melanoma, head and neck, liver or kidney cancer. Both conserved end residues are part of each CDR3. Each record gives: clone size, D gene, CDR3 length, J gene, V gene, CDR3 DNA, CDR3 protein. D genes are given only for firm matches. Size is omitted from some rows. Given values are once, few, many or a class for expanded clones.

clone_size: NA; d_call: TRBD2; cdr3_length: 18; j_call: TRBJ2-1; v_call: TRBV7-6; cdr3_nt: TGTGCCAGCAGCCCACGCCCTACTAGCGGGGTTCAATACAATGAGCAGTTCTTC; cdr3_aa: CASSPRPTSGVQYNEQFF
clone_size: NA; d_call: NA; cdr3_length: 14; j_call: TRBJ1-2; v_call: TRBV7-9; cdr3_nt: TGTGCCAGCAGCTTAGATCCATGGGTCAAGGGCTACACCTTC; cdr3_aa: CASSLDPWVKGYTF
clone_size: NA; d_call: TRBD1; cdr3_length: 16; j_call: TRBJ1-2; v_call: TRBV4-1; cdr3_nt: TGCGCCAGCAGCCAAAGGGGGGGAGGGACAGATTATGGCTACACCTTC; cdr3_aa: CASSQRGGGTDYGYTF
clone_size: NA; d_call: NA; cdr3_length: 13; j_call: TRBJ2-7; v_call: TRBV5-1; cdr3_nt: TGCGCCAGCAGCTGGACAGAGGGGGTGGAGCAGTACTTC; cdr3_aa: CASSWTEGVEQYF
clone_size: NA; d_call: NA; cdr3_length: 15; j_call: TRBJ2-7; v_call: TRBV7-6; cdr3_nt: TGTGCCAGCAGCTTAGAGGCGTCACTCGCCTACGAGCAGTACTTC; cdr3_aa: CASSLEASLAYEQYF
clone_size: NA; d_call: TRBD2; cdr3_length: 16; j_call: TRBJ2-1; v_call: TRBV15; cdr3_nt: TGTGCCACCAGTCGCGCCGGGACTAGCGGGAGGGATGAGCAGTTCTTC; cdr3_aa: CATSRAGTSGRDEQFF
clone_size: few; d_call: NA; cdr3_length: 13; j_call: TRBJ1-1; v_call: TRBV19; cdr3_nt: TGTGCCAGTGAAATGCTCGGGGGGACTGAAGCTTTCTTT; cdr3_aa: CASEMLGGTEAFF
clone_size: NA; d_call: TRBD1; cdr3_length: 17; j_call: TRBJ2-3; v_call: TRBV9; cdr3_nt: TGTGCCAGCAGCTCTCCCGCGGGACAGGGGGGATCAGATACGCAGTATTTT; cdr3_aa: CASSSPAGQGGSDTQYF
clone_size: NA; d_call: NA; cdr3_length: 14; j_call: TRBJ2-3; v_call: TRBV9; cdr3_nt: TGTGCCAGCAGCGTAGCATTAGATCCAGATACGCAGTATTTT; cdr3_aa: CASSVALDPDTQYF
clone_size: NA; d_call: NA; cdr3_length: 13; j_call: TRBJ2-7; v_call: TRBV5-4; cdr3_nt: TGTGCCAGCAGCTTGGTGAGCACAGACGAGCAGTACTTC; cdr3_aa: CASSLVSTDEQYF
clone_size: NA; d_call: NA; cdr3_length: 14; j_call: TRBJ2-3; v_call: TRBV27; cdr3_nt: TGTGCCAGCAGTTTACGAAAGGGCGGAGATACGCAGTATTTT; cdr3_aa: CASSLRKGGDTQYF
clone_size: NA; d_call: TRBD1; cdr3_length: 15; j_call: TRBJ2-5; v_call: TRBV5-1; cdr3_nt: TGCGCCAGCAGCTTGGCAGGGGGATACCAAGAGACCCAGTACTTC; cdr3_aa: CASSLAGGYQETQYF
clone_size: NA; d_call: NA; cdr3_length: 15; j_call: TRBJ1-5; v_call: TRBV28; cdr3_nt: TGTGCCAGCAGTTCCCCCCGGCAGGGGAATCAGCCCCAGCATTTT; cdr3_aa: CASSSPRQGNQPQHF
clone_size: NA; d_call: TRBD2; cdr3_length: 16; j_call: TRBJ2-5; v_call: TRBV28; cdr3_nt: TGTGCCAGCAGTTCAGCGGGGCGGGGGGGCCCAGGGACCCAGTACTTC; cdr3_aa: CASSSAGRGGPGTQYF
clone_size: NA; d_call: TRBD1; cdr3_length: 16; j_call: TRBJ2-3; v_call: TRBV5-4; cdr3_nt: TGTGCCAGCAGCTTATCCGGGACAGCTGGCACAGATACGCAGTATTTT; cdr3_aa: CASSLSGTAGTDTQYF
clone_size: NA; d_call: NA; cdr3_length: 17; j_call: TRBJ1-6; v_call: TRBV2; cdr3_nt: TGTGCCAGCAGGCCTAGGACAGCCGCCTCCTATAATTCACCCCTCCACTTT; cdr3_aa: CASRPRTAASYNSPLHF
clone_size: once; d_call: TRBD1; cdr3_length: 14; j_call: TRBJ1-1; v_call: TRBV10-2; cdr3_nt: TGCGCCAGCACTAGGGAGGGGGCGACCGCTGAAGCTTTCTTT; cdr3_aa: CASTREGATAEAFF
clone_size: few; d_call: NA; cdr3_length: 15; j_call: TRBJ2-7; v_call: TRBV19; cdr3_nt: TGTGCCAGTAGTATAGGTAGCGGCGGGACCTACGAGCAGTACTTC; cdr3_aa: CASSIGSGGTYEQYF
clone_size: NA; d_call: TRBD1; cdr3_length: 15; j_call: TRBJ1-2; v_call: TRBV2; cdr3_nt: TGTGCCAGACCCGAAAAAGAAGCAGGGGGCTATGGCTACACCTTC; cdr3_aa: CARPEKEAGGYGYTF
clone_size: NA; d_call: NA; cdr3_length: 14; j_call: TRBJ1-1; v_call: TRBV7-6; cdr3_nt: TGTGCCAGCAGCTTGAACAGGGCGAACACTGAAGCTTTCTTT; cdr3_aa: CASSLNRANTEAFF
clone_size: NA; d_call: NA; cdr3_length: 14; j_call: TRBJ2-3; v_call: TRBV19; cdr3_nt: TGTGCCAGTAGTATAGAGGGGGGCACAGATACGCAGTATTTT; cdr3_aa: CASSIEGGTDTQYF
clone_size: NA; d_call: NA; cdr3_length: 12; j_call: TRBJ2-7; v_call: TRBV11-2; cdr3_nt: TGTGCCAGCACCGGATATGACTACGAGCAGTACTTC; cdr3_aa: CASTGYDYEQYF
clone_size: NA; d_call: NA; cdr3_length: 14; j_call: TRBJ2-7; v_call: TRBV5-8; cdr3_nt: TGTGCCAGCAGCTTAGGACTCCGGGGGTACGAGCAGTACTTC; cdr3_aa: CASSLGLRGYEQYF
clone_size: NA; d_call: NA; cdr3_length: 12; j_call: TRBJ1-2; v_call: TRBV25-1; cdr3_nt: TGTGCCAGCAGTGACGGACACTATTCCTACACCTTC; cdr3_aa: CASSDGHYSYTF
clone_size: NA; d_call: TRBD1; cdr3_length: 14; j_call: TRBJ1-5; v_call: TRBV27; cdr3_nt: TGTGCCAGCAGTGGGACAGGTAGCAATCAGCCCCAGCATTTT; cdr3_aa: CASSGTGSNQPQHF
clone_size: NA; d_call: TRBD1; cdr3_length: 16; j_call: TRBJ2-5; v_call: TRBV19; cdr3_nt: TGTGCCAGTAGCGCTACCGGCCGGACAGGCCAAGAGACCCAGTACTTC; cdr3_aa: CASSATGRTGQETQYF
clone_size: NA; d_call: NA; cdr3_length: 11; j_call: TRBJ1-2; v_call: TRBV9; cdr3_nt: TGTGCCAGCAGCACCCAAAAAGGCTACACCTTC; cdr3_aa: CASSTQKGYTF
clone_size: NA; d_call: NA; cdr3_length: 15; j_call: TRBJ1-2; v_call: TRBV28; cdr3_nt: TGTGCCAGCAAGGGTGCCAGGGCGGGGGCAAGTGGCTACACCTTC; cdr3_aa: CASKGARAGASGYTF
clone_size: NA; d_call: NA; cdr3_length: 15; j_call: TRBJ1-2; v_call: TRBV7-2; cdr3_nt: TGTGCCAGCAGCCCCCTTAGTTCTTTGAACTATGGCTACACCTTC; cdr3_aa: CASSPLSSLNYGYTF
clone_size: NA; d_call: TRBD1; cdr3_length: 14; j_call: TRBJ1-2; v_call: TRBV6-1; cdr3_nt: TGTGCCAGCAGTGAACTTTACAGGGGGCTTGGCTACACCTTC; cdr3_aa: CASSELYRGLGYTF
clone_size: NA; d_call: NA; cdr3_length: 12; j_call: TRBJ2-7; v_call: TRBV19; cdr3_nt: TGTGCCAGTAGTTTTAACACCGCCGAGCAGTACTTC; cdr3_aa: CASSFNTAEQYF
clone_size: NA; d_call: NA; cdr3_length: 17; j_call: TRBJ2-5; v_call: TRBV4-1; cdr3_nt: TGCGCCAGCAGCCAAGTTAAAACAGGGATTTGGAAAGAGACCCAGTACTTC; cdr3_aa: CASSQVKTGIWKETQYF
clone_size: NA; d_call: NA; cdr3_length: 15; j_call: TRBJ1-1; v_call: TRBV27; cdr3_nt: TGTGCCAGCACTACAGCAGCGCGGCTGAACACTGAAGCTTTCTTT; cdr3_aa: CASTTAARLNTEAFF
clone_size: NA; d_call: TRBD1; cdr3_length: 15; j_call: TRBJ2-7; v_call: TRBV5-1; cdr3_nt: TGCGCCAGCATCAACAACGGGACAGGGGGCTACGAGCAGTACTTC; cdr3_aa: CASINNGTGGYEQYF
clone_size: NA; d_call: TRBD1; cdr3_length: 15; j_call: TRBJ1-2; v_call: TRBV6-5; cdr3_nt: TGTGCCAGCAGTTCCAGGTCAGGGGGGGACTATGGCTACACCTTC; cdr3_aa: CASSSRSGGDYGYTF
clone_size: NA; d_call: NA; cdr3_length: 15; j_call: TRBJ2-7; v_call: TRBV14; cdr3_nt: TGTGCCAGCAGCCAAGGGGCGGGCCAAACCTACGAGCAGTACTTC; cdr3_aa: CASSQGAGQTYEQYF
clone_size: NA; d_call: NA; cdr3_length: 16; j_call: TRBJ1-6; v_call: TRBV28; cdr3_nt: TGTGCCAGCAGTTTAGGGACCGGAGAGTGGAATTCACCCCTCCACTTT; cdr3_aa: CASSLGTGEWNSPLHF
clone_size: NA; d_call: NA; cdr3_length: 15; j_call: TRBJ1-5; v_call: TRBV27; cdr3_nt: TGTGCCAGCAGTTTAAGGGGGACCTTCAATCAGCCCCAGCATTTT; cdr3_aa: CASSLRGTFNQPQHF
clone_size: NA; d_call: NA; cdr3_length: 15; j_call: TRBJ1-5; v_call: TRBV19; cdr3_nt: TGTGCCAGTAGTATAAATTCCCGGCCGGGTCAGCCCCAGCATTTT; cdr3_aa: CASSINSRPGQPQHF
clone_size: NA; d_call: NA; cdr3_length: 15; j_call: TRBJ2-3; v_call: TRBV13; cdr3_nt: TGTGCCAGCAGCTTAGACGGGACGGGGGCAGATACGCAGTATTTT; cdr3_aa: CASSLDGTGADTQYF
clone_size: NA; d_call: NA; cdr3_length: 16; j_call: TRBJ1-4; v_call: TRBV6-5; cdr3_nt: TGTGCCAGCAGTTACGCGCCAGGGCCACCTAATGAAAAACTGTTTTTT; cdr3_aa: CASSYAPGPPNEKLFF
clone_size: NA; d_call: TRBD1; cdr3_length: 15; j_call: TRBJ1-1; v_call: TRBV6-6; cdr3_nt: TGTGCCAGCAGTTATCCGGACAGGACGAACACTGAAGCTTTCTTT; cdr3_aa: CASSYPDRTNTEAFF
clone_size: NA; d_call: TRBD2; cdr3_length: 15; j_call: TRBJ2-5; v_call: TRBV18; cdr3_nt: TGTGCCAGCTCATTCCAGCGGGGGATTGGAGAGACCCAGTACTTC; cdr3_aa: CASSFQRGIGETQYF
clone_size: NA; d_call: NA; cdr3_length: 11; j_call: TRBJ1-2; v_call: TRBV30; cdr3_nt: TGTGCCTGGAGTTACAGGGCTGGCTACACCTTC; cdr3_aa: CAWSYRAGYTF
clone_size: NA; d_call: TRBD2; cdr3_length: 15; j_call: TRBJ2-1; v_call: TRBV9; cdr3_nt: TGTGCCAGCAGCCCCCGGACTAGCGGCTACAATGAGCAGTTCTTC; cdr3_aa: CASSPRTSGYNEQFF
clone_size: NA; d_call: NA; cdr3_length: 15; j_call: TRBJ1-5; v_call: TRBV4-3; cdr3_nt: TGCGCCAGCAGCCAATTTCGGACAACAAATCAGCCCCAGCATTTT; cdr3_aa: CASSQFRTTNQPQHF
clone_size: NA; d_call: TRBD1; cdr3_length: 16; j_call: TRBJ1-3; v_call: TRBV29-1; cdr3_nt: TGCAGCACCCTATACCGGGACAGGGGAGGTGGAAACACCATATATTTT; cdr3_aa: CSTLYRDRGGGNTIYF
clone_size: NA; d_call: TRBD1; cdr3_length: 14; j_call: TRBJ1-2; v_call: TRBV27; cdr3_nt: TGTGCCAGCAGTTTAAAGGACAGGGGCCATGGCTACACCTTC; cdr3_aa: CASSLKDRGHGYTF